This T cell receptor (beta chain) is drawn from a study of T cells after yellow fever vaccination. Study overall: Preparation of fractions with low cell numbers was performed using SMART-Seq v4 Ultra Low Input. Broader study findings: Post-booster samples contained most primary-vaccination clones (roughly 96% CD4, around 89% CD8). CD4 and CD8 compartments shared a small share of clonotypes. Abundant clonotypes from the bulk population could have been carried over as contaminants into FACS-sorted repertoires.

TCRdb recomputed calls from the 5' RACE reads with MiXCR, one row per CDR3 protein. Of some 400,000 distinct CDR3 sequences listed, about 6.2% are singletons. Deletions cut 0 bases from V and 8 bases from J, with 11 bases between. Germline V gives CDR1 SGHRS, CDR2 YFSETQ. The CDR3 runs 13 residues. This clonotype was seen repeatedly, ten times or more. Its antigen is unidentified. The chain carries TRBV5-1 and TRBJ1-2, with D tentatively TRBD1 (5 bases). This clonotype originated in a man aged 25 to 40 who received the YFV17D yellow fever vaccine. Sequenced material: PBMCs, taken 5 days after the yellow fever booster vaccination. DNA for the CDR3: TGCGCCAGCAGCTTGGCGGACATTTACGGCTACACCTTC. This encodes CASSLADIYGYTF.